This T cell receptor (beta chain) appears in the sequencing data of a study of T cells in Graves' hyperthyroidism and ophthalmopathy. Whole-study findings and limits: With a median lead of around 5.9 months before onset, the model predicted ophthalmopathy.

This clonotype was counted ten times or more. The antigen remains unidentified. The CDR3 has 14 amino acids. Germline CDR1 MDHEN, CDR2 SYDVKM. V was clipped by 6 bases and J by 7 bases; unmatched bases: 6. The CDR3 regions of TCR beta were amplified from RNA transcripts. HTBI primers were the set used in a first-round RT-PCR of the TCR CDR3. TCRdb used MiXCR to reprocess the multiplex PCR reads, holding one entry per CDR3 protein. The sample comprises 300,000 to 450,000 distinct CDR3 sequences, roughly 14% of which are singletons, and around a fifth rests with the top ten. The sequenced sample consisted of blood. The clonotype was recovered from a woman aged 25-40 years with Graves' ophthalmopathy. The rearrangement links TRBV28 to TRBJ1-6; 7 bases are shared with TRBD1. CDR3 residues: CASRIDRDNSPLHF. DNA of the CDR3: TGTGCCAGCAGAATCGACAGGGACAATTCACCCCTCCACTTT.